Below, one T cell receptor beta chain is given with its context. Its antigen remains unknown. TCRB transcripts that were expressed got sequenced, as all of the isolated RNA had been reverse transcribed. The read count averaged around 4 million across naive, central memory and regulatory T cell samples. Profiling relied on immunoSEQ multiplex PCR, and the TCRdb table lists in-frame clones only, not all of them. The repertoire has more than 100,000 clones, around 9% of them found once; the top ten carry about 0.7%. This specimen comes from a study of beta chain features in type 1 diabetes. Germline lookup yields CDR1 MNHNS and CDR2 SASEGT. Trimming took off 7 bases at V and 7 bases at J, with 16 bases between the two ends. The CDR3 totals 14 residues. Study results and limitations: In all four CD4+ subsets, TCRB CDR3 length was significantly, moderately reduced in type 1 diabetes.

This clonotype was obtained from a man aged 30 to 45 with type 1 diabetes. The chain couples TRBV6-1 to TRBJ2-2; a possible D gene is TRBD2 (6 bases). Input material: central memory CD4+ T cells from blood. CDR3 DNA: TGTGCCAGCATGAGACTAGAGAAGGACGGGGAGCTGTTTTTT. This gives the protein CASMRLEKDGELFF.